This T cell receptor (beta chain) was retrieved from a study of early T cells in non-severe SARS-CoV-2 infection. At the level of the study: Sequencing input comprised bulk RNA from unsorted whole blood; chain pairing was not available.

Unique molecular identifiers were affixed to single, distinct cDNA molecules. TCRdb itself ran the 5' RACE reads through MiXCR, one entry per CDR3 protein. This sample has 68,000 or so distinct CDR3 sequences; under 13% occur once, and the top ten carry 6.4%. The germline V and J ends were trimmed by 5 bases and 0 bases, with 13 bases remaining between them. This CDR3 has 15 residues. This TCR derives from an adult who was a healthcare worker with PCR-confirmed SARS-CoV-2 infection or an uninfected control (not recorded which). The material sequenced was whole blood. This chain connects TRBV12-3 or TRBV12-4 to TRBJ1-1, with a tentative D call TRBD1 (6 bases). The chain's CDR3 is CASSTSQGLNTEAFF. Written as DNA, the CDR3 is TGTGCCAGCAGTACTTCACAGGGTCTGAACACTGAAGCTTTCTTT.